The 2 T cell receptor beta chains given below trace back to one sample, sequenced in a study of cytomegalovirus exposure and HLA in healthy donors. Clones were read by immunoSEQ multiplex PCR, and TCRdb kept only the in-frame ones, dropping some. The data show some 150,000 clones, approximately 90% seen once. The sequenced sample consisted of PBMCs. These TCRs come from a man younger than 35 in good health and CMV-seronegative.

The rearrangement joins TRBV6-5 to TRBJ2-3; the match to TRBD2 covers 10 bases. Per the germline V gene, CDR1 is MNHEY and CDR2 is SVGAGI. Unmatched junction bases numbered 4, after V lost 4 bases and J lost 0 bases. The CDR3 extends over 16 amino acids. CDR3 nucleotides: TGTGCCAGCAGTTCCCGGACTAGCGGTAGCACAGATACGCAGTATTTT. The encoded protein is CASSSRTSGSTDTQYF.

This chain joins TRBV11-2 and TRBJ1-4; D remains ambiguous. V dropped 1 base and J dropped 2 bases, with 5 bases sitting between them. From germline, CDR1 is SGHAT and CDR2 FQNNGV. The CDR3 sequence is 14 residues long. CDR3 in amino acids: CASSLGQTNEKLFF. CDR3 bases: TGTGCCAGCAGCTTAGGGCAGACTAATGAAAAACTGTTTTTT.